This paragraph covers one TCR beta chain sequence. Its antigen is unknown. The junction departs from germline at one end; a sequencing error may be responsible. The data are from a study of T cells in localized non-small cell lung cancer. Overall study results and limits: In uninvolved adjacent lung, T cell clonality reached its highest value, exceeding tumor.

The protocol was immunoSEQ multiplex PCR, while the TCRdb copy is restricted to in-frame clones and leaves out a portion. The sample carries tens of thousands of clones, around 89% recorded once. Germline-derived CDR1 and CDR2 are SSHAT and FNYEAQ (reference sequence). The CDR3 length is 13 residues. The sequence was collected from a woman aged 40-69 years with stage I squamous cell lung carcinoma. The source material was peripheral blood, sampled before any cancer treatment. J is TRBJ1-1 and V is TRBV7-7, with D uncertain. CDR3 nucleotides: TGTGCTAGCAGCTTACAGCTAGGGACTGAAGCTTTCTTT. Translated: CASSLQLGTEAFF.